This entry lists 14 T cell receptor beta chains sequenced from one sample in a study of cytomegalovirus exposure and HLA in healthy donors. The PCR was carried out with 60 Vbeta primers and 13 Jbeta primers. Sequencing was performed with immunoSEQ multiplex PCR; in TCRdb, only in-frame clones are kept and a portion is missing. Of 150,000 or so clones in the sample, about 83% were seen once. The sample comprised PBMCs. The receptors here all came from a woman aged 40 to 50 in good health and CMV-seronegative.

This chain links TRBV7-6 with TRBJ2-1; D gene ambiguous. CDR3 length: 16 residues. Per germline, CDR1 SGHVS and CDR2 FNYEAQ. Trimming took 3 bases from V and 0 from J, leaving 12 bases between them. The CDR3 DNA follows: TGTGCCAGCAGCTTGAAACCACCAGGCTCCTACAATGAGCAGTTCTTC. Translation: CASSLKPPGSYNEQFF.

Concerning this clone itself: The sample carries other DNA sequences with the same CDR3. The chain is built from TRBV6-1 and TRBJ2-7; D remains ambiguous. Deletions cut 0 bases from V and 1 base from J, with 13 bases between. CDR3 length: 16 amino acids. Looked up from germline, CDR1 is MNHNS and CDR2 is SASEGT. The CDR3 region has the DNA TGTGCCAGCAGTGAAGCGTTGTCAGGTGGATCCTACGAGCAGTACTTC. Amino acid sequence: CASSEALSGGSYEQYF.

This chain connects TRBV2 to TRBJ1-5; TRBD1 matches 7 bases. Germline assignment: CDR1 SNHLY and CDR2 FYNNEI. With 4 bases clipped from V and 6 bases from J, the junction kept 6 bases outside the gene matches. This CDR3 is built from 14 residues. The CDR3 spells CASSGTGESQPQHF. DNA of the CDR3: TGTGCCAGCAGTGGGACAGGAGAAAGTCAGCCCCAGCATTTT.

CDR3 bases: TGTGCCAGCAGCTCCGGACAGGGAGCAGATACGCAGTATTTT. This sequence encodes CASSSGQGADTQYF. The chain joins TRBV7-2 to TRBJ2-3, with 8 bases that match TRBD1. V shed 4 bases and J 4 bases; nucleotides not matched to a gene: 4. The CDR3 is made up of 14 amino acids. CDR1 is SGHTA and CDR2 is FQGNSA in the germline V gene.

This clone was detected only a few times. The same CDR3 also results from other DNA sequences found in this sample. V is TRBV28 and J is TRBJ1-6; 7 nucleotides agree with TRBD1. V trimming: 6 bases; J trimming: 7 bases; junction bases outside the gene matches: 6. The CDR3 runs to 14 residues. Germline V CDR1 and CDR2: MDHEN, SYDVKM. Here the CDR3 reads CASSWPGGNSPLHF. DNA of the CDR3: TGTGCCAGCAGCTGGCCAGGGGGGAATTCACCCCTCCACTTT.

This clone was observed a handful of times. V gene TRBV6-5 combines with J gene TRBJ1-4; D remains unclear. The germline CDR1 and CDR2 sequences are MNHEY and SVGAGI. Trimming left V 7 bases short and J 3 bases short, with 15 bases between. The CDR3 is made up of 15 amino acids. CDR3 region: CASKSNGQPNEKLFF. In DNA, the CDR3 is TGTGCCAGCAAGTCGAATGGGCAGCCTAATGAAAAACTGTTTTTT.

V and J are TRBV6-6 and TRBJ1-3; D perhaps matches TRBD1 (6 bases). Per the germline V gene, CDR1 is MNHNY and CDR2 is SVGAGI (reference sequence). Trimming cost V 0 bases and J 1 base, with 7 bases left between them. There are 15 residues in the CDR3. CDR3 region: CASSYSDSSGNTIYF. In nucleotides, the CDR3 is TGTGCCAGCAGTTACTCGGACAGTTCTGGAAACACCATATATTTT.

The rearrangement uses TRBV4-2 and TRBJ2-2; D ambiguous. Per germline, CDR1 LGHNA and CDR2 YNFKEQ. V was cut by 0 bases and J by 6 bases, with 23 bases left in between. CDR3 length: 19 amino acids. The CDR3, as DNA: TGTGCCAGCAGCCAAGATCTCGGCAGCATTATAGGTCGGGCCGGGGAGCTGTTTTTT. Protein: CASSQDLGSIIGRAGELFF.

This clone was recorded once. The gene calls are TRBV28 and TRBJ1-4, with 7 bases lining up with TRBD1. Germline CDR1 and CDR2: MDHEN and SYDVKM. V gave up 8 bases and J gave up 7 bases; unmatched junction bases: 10. The CDR3 has 14 amino acids. DNA for the CDR3: TGTGCCAGCGGATCGGAGGGGGCGTCTGAAAAACTGTTTTTT. Its translation: CASGSEGASEKLFF.

This clone was counted only a few times. This sequence joins TRBV11-2 and TRBJ2-3, with TRBD2 matching over 11 bases. The CDR3 loop spans 17 amino acids. Unmatched junction bases numbered 5, after V lost 0 bases and J lost 3 bases. Germline CDR1 and CDR2: SGHAT and FQNNGV. This CDR3 is CASSLDPPSGGTDTQYF. The CDR3 DNA follows: TGTGCCAGCAGCTTAGATCCCCCTAGCGGGGGGACAGATACGCAGTATTTT.

In regard to this clone: Other DNA sequences within the sample encode an identical CDR3. This chain joins TRBV5-6 and TRBJ2-5, with a tentative D call TRBD1 (5 bases). The CDR3 runs 13 residues. Germline CDR1 reads SGHDT; CDR2 reads YYEEEE. The V end was cut by 2 bases, the J end by 1 base, with 6 bases between. CDR3 bases: TGTGCCAGCAGCTTAAGGGGCCAAGAGACCCAGTACTTC. It yields the protein CASSLRGQETQYF. The whole variable domain, filled in from reference TRBV5-6 and TRBJ2-5, reads DAGVTQSPTHLIKTRGQQVTLRCSPKSGHDTVSWYQQALGQGPQFIFQYYEEEERQRGNFPDRFSGHQFPNYSSELNVNALLLGDSALYLCASSLRGQETQYFGPGTRLLVL.

This chain connects TRBV5-1 to TRBJ1-1, with 7 bases fitting TRBD1. CDR3 size: 16 residues. With 3 bases clipped from V and 1 base from J, the junction kept 9 bases outside the gene matches. CDR1 is SGHRS and CDR2 is YFSETQ in the germline V gene. DNA of the CDR3: TGCGCCAGCAGCTACGATCGGACAGGACCGAACACTGAAGCTTTCTTT. Translating it yields CASSYDRTGPNTEAFF.

The V call is TRBV27, the J call TRBJ2-4; 8 bases fit TRBD2. Losses at the gene ends were 6 bases for V and 4 bases for J; bases not matched to a gene: 5. Germline V gene sequence: CDR1 MNHEY, CDR2 SMNVEV (reference sequence). CDR3 length: 14 residues. CDR3 sequence reads: CASSPRGGKNIQYF. The CDR3 DNA reads TGTGCCAGCAGCCCCCGGGGGGGGAAAAACATTCAGTACTTC.

This sequence joins TRBV10-2 and TRBJ2-1; 10 bases map to TRBD2. The V gene's germline CDR1 is WSHSY and CDR2 SAAADI. CDR3 length: 13 amino acids. After removal of 7 bases from V and 9 bases from J, the junction contained 6 bases not matched to a gene. The DNA of the CDR3 is TGCGCCAGCACACCTAGCGGGGGAGGTGAGCAGTTCTTC. This sequence encodes CASTPSGGGEQFF.